Shown below are 27 T cell receptor beta chains from a single sample sequenced in a study of blood T cell repertoires in COVID-19. Clones were sequenced by immunoSEQ multiplex PCR, and TCRdb holds only the in-frame ones, with some missing. Of 70,000 to 80,000 clones listed, about 87% are singletons. The specimen sequenced was peripheral blood. The receptors were gathered from a woman in her forties or fifties with acute or convalescent COVID-19.

V usage is TRBV9 and J usage is TRBJ2-7; 12 bases map to TRBD2. The CDR3 covers 15 residues. CDR1 is SGDLS and CDR2 is YYNGEE in the germline V gene. J gave up 3 bases and V 4 bases, and 5 bases lay outside the gene matches. DNA for the CDR3: TGTGCCAGCAGCCCCGGGGGACTAGCGGGCTACGAGCAGTACTTC. This sequence encodes CASSPGGLAGYEQYF.

This chain joins TRBV5-5 and TRBJ1-2; possibly TRBD1 for D (6 bases). The V end was cut by 0 bases, the J end by 4 bases, with 13 bases between. In germline, CDR1 is SGHKS, CDR2 YYEKEE (reference sequence). The CDR3 is 15 residues long. The DNA of the CDR3 is TGTGCCAGCAGCTTGGGGGTGGGGGCTGGCTATGGCTACACCTTC. It specifies CASSLGVGAGYGYTF.

This clone was detected only once. This chain connects TRBV5-5 to TRBJ1-6; D not resolved. The CDR3 sequence is 15 residues long. The V and J ends lost 0 bases and 7 bases respectively, with 11 bases between them. CDR1 and CDR2 (germline): SGHKS, YYEKEE (reference sequence). The CDR3 DNA is TGTGCCAGCAGCTTGGCAGCTACGGGGAATTCACCCCTCCACTTT. It encodes CASSLAATGNSPLHF.

The V gene is TRBV5-1, the J gene TRBJ1-2, with D perhaps TRBD1 (5 bases). Germline V gene data show CDR1 as SGHRS and CDR2 as YFSETQ. Trimming shortened V by 6 bases and J by 2 bases, and 11 bases separated the two germline ends. This CDR3 is built from 13 residues. CDR3 region: CASKLGGNYGYTF. As DNA, the CDR3 is TGCGCCAGCAAGCTCGGGGGAAACTATGGCTACACCTTC.

The V call is TRBV11-2, the J call TRBJ2-7; 7 bases map to TRBD2. J lost 2 bases, V lost 2 bases, and 9 bases had no gene match. The germline gives CDR1 SGHAT, CDR2 FQNNGV. There are 16 residues in the CDR3. CDR3 sequence reads: CASSLSLAGDAYEQYF. CDR3 bases: TGTGCCAGCAGCTTAAGCTTAGCGGGTGACGCCTACGAGCAGTACTTC.

The V and J genes are TRBV30 and TRBJ2-7; D perhaps matches TRBD2 (6 bases). Germline V lookup: CDR1 GTSNPN, CDR2 SVGIG (reference sequence). This CDR3 region has 13 residues. V lost 7 bases to trimming and J lost 2 bases, with 15 bases between them. The CDR3 here is CASSGTPAYEQYF. In nucleotides, the CDR3 is TGTGCCTCCTCCGGGACTCCAGCCTACGAGCAGTACTTC. The entire variable domain, with the rest obtained from reference TRBV30 and TRBJ2-7, is as follows: SQTIHQWPATLVQPVGSPLSLECTVEGTSNPNLYWYRQAAGRGLQLLFYSVGIGQISSEVPQNLSASRPQDRQFILSSKKLLLSDSGFYLCASSGTPAYEQYFGPGTRLTVT.

The CDR3 region has the DNA TGTGCCAGCAGTTTGGGGCAGGCTCTCTTAGAGCAGTACTTC. Protein product: CASSLGQALLEQYF. V and J are TRBV28 and TRBJ2-7; TRBD1 might be the D (5 bases). The CDR3 spans 14 residues. Germline V gives CDR1 MDHEN, CDR2 SYDVKM. Trimming shortened V by 3 bases and J by 7 bases, and 16 bases separated the two germline ends. Using reference TRBV28 and TRBJ2-7 for the parts outside the CDR3, the full variable domain is DVKVTQSSRYLVKRTGEKVFLECVQDMDHENMFWYRQDPGLGLRLIYFSYDVKMKEKGDIPEGYSVSREKKERFSLILESASTNQTSMYLCASSLGQALLEQYFGPGTRLTVT.

The rearrangement links TRBV24-1 to TRBJ1-1; D unresolved. The V gene lost 6 bases and the J gene lost 1 base, with 8 bases spanning the gap. From germline, CDR1 is KGHDR and CDR2 SFDVKD. This CDR3 comprises 13 residues. The CDR3 DNA sequence: TGTGCCACCAGTAGGAGTGGGAACACTGAAGCTTTCTTT. Protein sequence: CATSRSGNTEAFF.

The genes are TRBV20-1 and TRBJ2-1; the D gene is possibly TRBD1 (6 bases). V was clipped by 3 bases and J by 4 bases, with 16 bases between them. Germline CDR1 DFQATT, CDR2 SNEGSKA (reference sequence). The CDR3 is 15 amino acids. The CDR3 region is CSASRGQNLYNEQFF. In nucleotides, the CDR3 is TGCAGTGCTAGTCGCGGACAGAACCTTTACAATGAGCAGTTCTTC.

The chain links TRBV7-3 to TRBJ2-1; D may be TRBD2 (7 bases). The CDR3 is 14 residues long. CDR1 is SGHTA, CDR2 FQGTGA, per germline. Trimming removed 2 bases from V and 8 bases from J, with 13 bases in between. DNA of the CDR3: TGTGCCAGCAGCTTATGGGGGGGCACGGATGAGCAGTTCTTC. Its protein product is CASSLWGGTDEQFF.

V usage is TRBV28 and J usage is TRBJ2-2; a possible D gene is TRBD1 (5 bases). Between the trimmed V and J ends, which lost 4 bases and 0 bases, there was a span of 12 bases. CDR1 and CDR2 from the germline V gene are MDHEN and SYDVKM. The CDR3 length is 16 residues. The CDR3 sequence is CASSWSRATNTGELFF. CDR3 sequence (DNA): TGTGCCAGCAGTTGGAGCAGGGCTACGAACACCGGGGAGCTGTTTTTT.

In its sample, this clone was seen once. The gene calls are TRBV4-1 and TRBJ2-1, with TRBD2 matching 10 bases. The CDR3 is 20 amino acids. V gave up 1 base and J gave up 0 bases; unmatched junction bases: 12. Looked up from germline, CDR1 is MGHRA and CDR2 is YSYEKL. CDR3 in amino acids: CASSQGGPLAGVSSYNEQFF. In DNA form, the CDR3 reads TGCGCCAGCAGCCAAGGAGGTCCCCTAGCGGGGGTAAGCTCCTACAATGAGCAGTTCTTC.

CDR3 loop: CASSAGGGLYNEQFF. Here the CDR3 DNA reads TGTGCCAGCAGTGCGGGAGGGGGCCTATACAATGAGCAGTTCTTC. This chain joins TRBV25-1 and TRBJ2-1; tentative D call: TRBD2 (8 bases). CDR1 and CDR2 (germline): MGHDK, SYGVNS. With 4 bases removed from V and 4 bases from J, the gap between germline ends came to 14 bases. This CDR3 contains 15 residues.

The V gene is TRBV5-6, the J gene TRBJ1-5; D remains unclear. The CDR3 has 14 amino acids. Germline V gene lookup returns CDR1 SGHDT and CDR2 YYEEEE. Trimming removed 2 bases from V and 2 bases from J, with 8 bases in between. In nucleotides, the CDR3 is TGTGCCAGCAGCTTTTACAGAGGCAATCAGCCCCAGCATTTT. Its protein is CASSFYRGNQPQHF. Variable domain in full (rest from reference TRBV5-6 and TRBJ1-5): DAGVTQSPTHLIKTRGQQVTLRCSPKSGHDTVSWYQQALGQGPQFIFQYYEEEERQRGNFPDRFSGHQFPNYSSELNVNALLLGDSALYLCASSFYRGNQPQHFGDGTRLSIL.

The rearrangement uses TRBV5-1 and TRBJ1-2, with 7 positions matching TRBD1. Germline CDR1 is SGHRS and CDR2 is YFSETQ. Trimming took 4 bases from V and 2 from J; bases not matched to a gene: 8. The CDR3 runs to 15 residues. The CDR3 loop reads CASSPLRTGNYGYTF. CDR3 in DNA: TGCGCCAGCAGCCCTCTCAGGACAGGCAACTATGGCTACACCTTC.

In its sample, this clone was seen once. The V gene is TRBV30, the J gene TRBJ1-6, with 7 bases aligning to TRBD1. The germline gives CDR1 GTSNPN, CDR2 SVGIG (reference sequence). This CDR3 comprises 15 residues. The ends lost 5 bases at V and 6 bases at J; junction bases unmatched: 10. CDR3: CAWCNQGQSNSPLHF. CDR3 sequence (DNA): TGTGCCTGGTGTAACCAGGGACAGTCTAATTCACCCCTCCACTTT.

The chain combines TRBV5-4 with TRBJ1-1, with D tentatively TRBD1 (5 bases). There are 16 residues in the CDR3. Per germline, CDR1 SGHNT and CDR2 YYREEE (reference sequence). Trimming stripped 0 bases from V and 0 bases from J, with 12 bases between. DNA of the CDR3: TGTGCCAGCAGCTTGGGACGAAACAGGATGAACACTGAAGCTTTCTTT. Its protein product is CASSLGRNRMNTEAFF.

The J gene is TRBJ2-7, the V gene TRBV29-1; the D gene is possibly TRBD1 (5 bases). The germline V gene encodes CDR1 SQVTM and CDR2 ANQGSEA. This CDR3 spans 12 amino acids. V was clipped by 4 bases and J by 2 bases, with 9 bases between them. CDR3 amino acids: CSVVQGTYEQYF. The DNA of the CDR3 is TGCAGCGTTGTTCAGGGCACCTACGAGCAGTACTTC.

The chain is built from TRBV13 and TRBJ2-1; 9 bases line up with TRBD1. Trimming at V came to 5 bases and at J to 8 bases, leaving 7 bases not matched to a gene. Germline CDR1 and CDR2: PRHDT and FYEKMQ (reference sequence). The CDR3 has 14 residues. For the CDR3, the DNA is TGTGCCAGCAGCGGGACAGGGCGGAGTGATGAGCAGTTCTTC. As protein: CASSGTGRSDEQFF.

The rearrangement joins TRBV11-2 to TRBJ1-1; no definite D call. Germline assignment: CDR1 SGHAT and CDR2 FQNNGV. The CDR3 is made up of 15 amino acids. V gave up 0 bases and J gave up 0 bases, with 8 bases separating them. The CDR3 loop reads CASSLDGQMNTEAFF. The CDR3 DNA follows: TGTGCCAGCAGCTTAGATGGGCAGATGAACACTGAAGCTTTCTTT.

The chain uses TRBV25-1 and TRBJ1-3; possibly TRBD1 for D (5 bases). Germline V gene lookup returns CDR1 MGHDK and CDR2 SYGVNS. V lost 4 bases, J lost 0 bases, and 13 bases lay in between. CDR3 length: 16 residues. For the CDR3, the DNA is TGTGCCAGCAGTGGCTTGAACAGGTACTCTGGAAACACCATATATTTT. Translation: CASSGLNRYSGNTIYF.

The V gene is TRBV3-1 (or the pseudogene TRBV3-2), the J gene TRBJ1-5; no clear D. The CDR3 is 15 amino acids. Germline V CDR1 and CDR2: LGHDT, YNNKEL (reference sequence). The germline V and J ends were trimmed by 0 bases and 11 bases, with 17 bases remaining between them. CDR3 sequence (DNA): TGTGCCAGCAGCCAAGACGCAGCCCGGGTATCAGCCCAGCATTTT. Residues: CASSQDAARVSAQHF.

This clone was seen a handful of times. J is TRBJ1-2 and V is TRBV28; D is ambiguous. V was pared by 6 bases and J by 3 bases, with 11 bases between. CDR3 length: 13 residues. In germline, CDR1 is MDHEN, CDR2 SYDVKM. Written as DNA, the CDR3 is TGTGCCAGCAGGGAGGACGTCTACTATGGCTACACCTTC. The encoded protein is CASREDVYYGYTF.

The rearrangement uses TRBV6-1 and TRBJ2-7; D possibly corresponds to TRBD2 (7 bases). Germline V gives CDR1 MNHNS, CDR2 SASEGT. The CDR3 contains 16 residues. Trimming stripped 0 bases from V and 2 bases from J, with 14 bases between. CDR3 amino acids: CASSEARGGAPYEQYF. The CDR3 bases are TGTGCCAGCAGTGAAGCGCGAGGGGGGGCACCCTACGAGCAGTACTTC.

The chain recombines TRBV5-6 with TRBJ1-1, with D hard to call. Germline values: CDR1 SGHDT, CDR2 YYEEEE. The CDR3 runs to 16 residues. Between the trimmed V and J ends, which lost 0 bases and 4 bases, there was a span of 16 bases. The CDR3 DNA follows: TGTGCCAGCAGCTTGGTACAGTTGCGGAGCGGCACTGAAGCTTTCTTT. Translated: CASSLVQLRSGTEAFF.

The chain links TRBV4-3 to TRBJ2-2; D is ambiguous. Germline V gene lookup returns CDR1 LGHNA and CDR2 YSLEER. The CDR3 covers 14 residues. The germline V and J ends were trimmed by 4 bases and 4 bases, with 10 bases remaining between them. As DNA, the CDR3 is TGCGCCAGCAGCCGCCAGCGTGGCACCGGGGAGCTGTTTTTT. Translating gives CASSRQRGTGELFF.

This chain links TRBV7-9 with TRBJ1-2; the match to TRBD1 covers 9 bases. CDR1 is SEHNR and CDR2 is FQNEAQ in the germline V gene (reference sequence). The J segment lost 4 bases and the V segment lost 5 bases, leaving 5 bases of the junction unmatched. The length of the CDR3 is 14 residues. In DNA form, the CDR3 reads TGTGCCAGCAGCAGGACAGGGGACTCCTATGGCTACACCTTC. The encoded protein is CASSRTGDSYGYTF.